The entry below gives a single T cell receptor (beta chain) sequence along with its context. Study processing details: Counts of nucleated cells, estimated from reference gene primer amplification, were obtained. Some clones are missing from TCRdb's copy, which holds only in-frame ones; the method was immunoSEQ multiplex PCR. V, J and clone size derive from that table, while D and trimming were established from the DNA sequence. Here the sample spans about 70,000 clones, 75% to 90% being singletons. The source of the sample is a study of blood T cell repertoires in COVID-19. Across the whole study: Samples of COVID-19 (acute and convalescent) were obtained from the United States, Italy and Spain. PBMCs, B-cell-depleted T cells, or T cells were the source of the cDNA or gDNA that made up the material.

The receptor was derived from a man aged 80 or over with acute or convalescent COVID-19. Sequencing was performed on peripheral blood.

The CDR3 bases are TGTGCCAGCAGCTTAGAGCCGGGCAATCAGCCCCAGCATTTT. This gives the protein CASSLEPGNQPQHF. The genes are TRBV11-2 and TRBJ1-5; the D is unclear. Germline CDR1 SGHAT, CDR2 FQNNGV. V lost 0 bases to trimming and J lost 2 bases, with 5 bases between them. The CDR3 extends over 14 amino acids.